This entry describes one TCR beta chain. The germline V gene encodes CDR1 GTSNPN and CDR2 SVGIG (reference sequence). The CDR3 is 14 residues long. Trimming took 3 bases from V and 3 from J; bases not matched to a gene: 6. This sample is drawn from a study of blood T cell repertoires in COVID-19. Across the study: COVID-19 samples from acute and convalescent phases originated in the United States, Italy and Spain. The cDNA or gDNA used as material had been derived from T cells, B-cell-depleted T cells, or PBMCs.

Followed longitudinally, the Seattle patients had been enrolled during active infection. Per the original methods: The authors estimated nucleated cell counts from reference gene primer amplification. Sequenced by immunoSEQ multiplex PCR; TCRdb stores in-frame clones only, minus some. V and J calls and clone size are given by that table; D and trimming were obtained from the DNA. The sample shows approximately 260,000 clones, 85% to 90% of them seen only once. The source of this sequence is a woman aged 55-70 years with COVID-19, enrolled during active disease. The V call is TRBV30, the J call TRBJ2-7; 9 bases line up with TRBD1. The sequencing input was peripheral blood. This CDR3 reads CAWSRQGVSYEQYF. CDR3 nucleotides: TGTGCCTGGAGCCGACAGGGGGTGAGCTACGAGCAGTACTTC.